The entry that follows covers one T cell receptor (beta chain) sequence. This clonotype was recorded many times. Its antigen is unknown. No per-base quality is available; no much larger clone lies one base away. CDR1 and CDR2, per the germline V gene, are MNHEY and SVGAGI. Germline trimming: 6 bases from V, 5 bases from J; junction bases outside gene matches: 6. The CDR3 measures 13 amino acids from cysteine to phenylalanine. Kept here is only the CDR3 DNA, which spans 39 bases and is read in frame from base 1. Ophthalmopathy patients had moderately to severely active disease, Clinical Activity Score of at least 3, NOSPECS grade of at least 4, and duration under 3 months. The study excluded patients with uncontrolled infections, other autoimmune diseases, pregnancy or lactation. Diagnoses were established on the basis of clinical symptoms, serum thyroxine and TRAb, thyroid ultrasound, and orbital computed tomography. Ficoll-Paque density gradient centrifugation was used to isolate PBMCs from around 10 ml of fresh peripheral blood. Trizol reagent was used to extract total RNA, and RNA quality was then checked on an Agilent 2100 Bioanalyzer.

This sample is part of a study of T cells in Graves' hyperthyroidism and ophthalmopathy (dated by TCRdb to the late 2010s). As for the study more broadly: Peripheral blood samples were taken at the time of initial diagnosis, prior to any treatment. TCR Vbeta CDR3 sequencing of some 140 peripheral blood samples (roughly 43 ophthalmopathy, roughly 74 hyperthyroidism and some 17 progressor patients) is reported in the paper. In addition, the study compared T-cell repertoires in thyroid tissue and in blood from five or six Graves' hyperthyroidism patients. The 100 discovery patients were randomly split 7:3 into training and test sets. To identify TCR V-J signatures that set the groups apart, the researchers used a discovery cohort of more than 95 patients, made up of around 42 with Graves' ophthalmopathy and around 58 with stable Graves' hyperthyroidism. Prospective prediction of ophthalmopathy was tested in an independent validation cohort of fewer than 20 hyperthyroidism patients and 17 patients who later progressed to ophthalmopathy. Following sampling, methimazole starting at 30 mg daily was given to hyperthyroidism patients, and high-dose intravenous methylprednisolone was given to ophthalmopathy patients.

The TCR beta CDR3 regions were amplified from RNA transcripts. The first round of RT-PCR for the TCR CDR3 was performed with the HTBI primer set and the Qiagen OneStep RT-PCR kit. The libraries were constructed in a second round of multiplex PCR and then size-selected and purified. Paired-end sequencing of the libraries was performed with 100 bp reads on an Illumina HiSeq2000. Under the source paper's analysis protocol: SOAPnuke was used to process the raw data, with reads discarded if the reads contained adapters or uncalled bases, had a mean Phred below 15, or lacked an exact constant-primer or identifier match. COPE v1.2.5 was used to merge high-quality paired reads, and clonotypes were defined as unique nucleotide sequences. MiTCR v1.1 was used to align clonotypes to the IMGT TRBV, TRBD and TRBJ reference segments. Only V-J combinations with frequency above 0.0001, covering about 99% of repertoires, were analysed. A TCS score was defined as the ratio between F50 (clonal expansion) and ExV (chaos), using BLOSUM62-based TCRdist between CDR3 peptides within each V-J. Welch's t-statistics and random forest reduced 500 to 650 V-J features to 13, which were used in a naive Bayes classifier (R e1071). The similarity between thyroid and blood repertoires was quantified using the Morisita-Horn index. TCRdb cleaned the public reads at Q25 with fastp, built clones with MiXCR and kept in-frame beta chains. Every entry covers one CDR3 protein and lists the most common genes and DNA from its rows. The V and J calls and clone size come from TCRdb's table, not from the authors' own analysis. Across this sample there are around 610,000 distinct CDR3 sequences, with roughly 14% seen only once. Together, the top ten hold approximately 4.2% of the sample.

Overall study results and their limits: In validation, progression to ophthalmopathy was predicted by the model with about 70% sensitivity and nearly 75% specificity, a median of 6.5 months before onset. Blood samples also contained most of the expanded thyroid clonotypes (frequency above 0.001), which suggests that blood repertoires may reflect thyroid immune responses. No statistical method was used to fix the sample size in advance, and group allocation was not hidden from the investigators. Ophthalmopathy was separated from stable hyperthyroidism by a 13 V-J signature model, with about 88% sensitivity and roughly 81% specificity obtained in cross-validation and 80%/75% obtained in testing.

Here the chain combines TRBV6-5 and TRBJ2-7, with TRBD1 identical over 8 junction bases. The receptor was derived from a woman aged 40 to 50 with Graves' ophthalmopathy. Input material: blood. The DNA sequence follows: TGTGCCAGCAGAACCTTGGACAGGGACGAGCAGTACTTC. Its protein is CASRTLDRDEQYF.